Below are 17 T cell receptor beta chains sequenced from a single sample in a study of T cell responses to AZD1222 COVID-19 vaccine (dated by TCRdb to 2020 to 2022). The sample's time point, from its label and the paper: about 28 days (+/-7) after the second vaccine dose. The receptor library was made with the immunoSEQ multiplex PCR assay. The table comes from immuneACCESS by way of TCRdb, which keeps in-frame sequences with V and J called. Part of the clones is missing from these tables; in studies checked, under half for an unresolved V gene and the rest for unknown reasons. This sample is represented by about 100,000 clones; roughly nine tenths of them were singletons. The top ten clonotypes cover 4.5% to 5.5% of the sample. The specimen comprised peripheral blood, sampled 28 days after the second AZD1222 dose. These receptor sequences come from an adult who received the AZD1222 COVID-19 vaccine.

J is TRBJ2-7 and V is TRBV10-3; weak D call: TRBD2 (8 bases). Germline CDR1 is ENHRY and CDR2 is SYGVKD. With 10 bases removed from V and 4 bases from J, the gap between germline ends came to 14 bases. This CDR3 is built from 12 residues. The DNA of the CDR3 is TGTGCCACGGGGGGGGACAGTTACGAGCAGTACTTC. Encoded protein: CATGGDSYEQYF.

J is TRBJ1-1 and V is TRBV2; D is ambiguous. V lost 3 bases and J 7 bases, leaving 15 bases between the germline ends. Germline V gene lookup returns CDR1 SNHLY and CDR2 FYNNEI. The CDR3 has 14 residues. The CDR3 nucleotides read TGTGCCAGCAGTGAGCAAGGGCAACCCAGTGAAGCTTTCTTT. Encoded protein: CASSEQGQPSEAFF.

The J gene is TRBJ2-1, the V gene TRBV7-9; 7 bases map to TRBD2. V shed 5 bases and J 5 bases; nucleotides not matched to a gene: 12. Germline CDR1 reads SEHNR; CDR2 reads FQNEAQ (reference sequence). The CDR3 has 16 amino acids. DNA for the CDR3: TGTGCCAGCAGCGAAGAAAACAGCGGGGCCGACAATGAGCAGTTCTTC. This sequence encodes CASSEENSGADNEQFF.

The chain combines TRBV4-3 with TRBJ2-2, with 7 bases that match TRBD1. Trimming at V came to 3 bases and at J to 6 bases, leaving 13 bases not matched to a gene. Per germline, CDR1 LGHNA and CDR2 YSLEER. The CDR3 is made up of 17 amino acids. The CDR3 bases are TGCGCCAGCAGCCAGGATGCAAGGGGGCAGGGTGCCGGGGAGCTGTTTTTT. Residues: CASSQDARGQGAGELFF.

V gene TRBV4-2 combines with J gene TRBJ2-7; the D gene could be TRBD1 or TRBD2 (5 bases each). The CDR3 is 15 amino acids. Deletions cut 5 bases from V and 4 bases from J, with 18 bases between. Germline V CDR1 and CDR2: LGHNA, YNFKEQ. The chain's CDR3 is CASSSPGTGLYEQYF. The CDR3 DNA is TGTGCCAGCAGCTCTCCCGGGACGGGCCTTTACGAGCAGTACTTC.

This clone was recorded once. This rearrangement joins TRBV6-5 to TRBJ1-1; the D is unclear. The CDR3 consists of 13 residues. V shed 5 bases and J shed 0 bases, with 7 bases lying between them. CDR1 and CDR2 from the germline V gene are MNHEY and SVGAGI. For the CDR3, the DNA is TGTGCCAGCAGTCCAGTCGTGAACACTGAAGCTTTCTTT. It codes for CASSPVVNTEAFF.

By sample share, this clone is medium-sized. The V gene is TRBV20-1, the J gene TRBJ1-2; D not certain. The CDR3 consists of 9 residues. Trimming removed 6 bases from V and 8 bases from J, with 7 bases in between. The germline CDR1 and CDR2 sequences are DFQATT and SNEGSKA (reference sequence). The CDR3 spells CSATAGYTF. For the CDR3, the DNA is TGCAGTGCCACGGCGGGCTACACCTTC.

The genes are TRBV5-5 and TRBJ2-7, with D maybe TRBD1 (5 bases). V was trimmed by 0 bases and J by 2 bases, leaving 15 bases between them. CDR3 size: 16 residues. Per the germline V gene, CDR1 is SGHKS and CDR2 is YYEKEE (reference sequence). CDR3 amino acids: CASSLASTGITYEQYF. As DNA, the CDR3 is TGTGCCAGCAGCTTGGCGAGCACAGGCATCACCTACGAGCAGTACTTC.

This chain connects TRBV28 to TRBJ1-1; TRBD1 might be the D (5 bases). CDR3 length: 13 residues. Trimming pared 10 bases from V and 1 base from J, leaving 13 bases between. CDR1 is MDHEN, CDR2 SYDVKM, per germline. CDR3 DNA sequence: TGTGCCAACTCGAGAGGGGCGAACACTGAAGCTTTCTTT. It yields the protein CANSRGANTEAFF. The variable domain in full, completed from reference TRBV28 and TRBJ1-1, reads DVKVTQSSRYLVKRTGEKVFLECVQDMDHENMFWYRQDPGLGLRLIYFSYDVKMKEKGDIPEGYSVSREKKERFSLILESASTNQTSMYLCANSRGANTEAFFGQGTRLTVV.

The rearrangement links TRBV5-4 to TRBJ2-5; D may be TRBD1 (6 bases). The CDR3 length is 15 residues. Germline CDR1 is SGHNT and CDR2 is YYREEE (reference sequence). The germline V and J ends were trimmed by 1 base and 3 bases, with 13 bases remaining between them. The CDR3 nucleotides are TGTGCCAGCAGCTTGTGGGGGCAGAGAGAAGAGACCCAGTACTTC. This translates into CASSLWGQREETQYF.

In DNA, the CDR3 is TGTGCTAGTGGTTTGGCTACGGGTCCCTTCGGTCAGCCCCAGCATTTT. This encodes CASGLATGPFGQPQHF. V and J are TRBV12-5 and TRBJ1-5; no reliable D call. Germline-derived CDR1 and CDR2 are LGHNT and FRNRAP. The V end lost 1 base, the J end lost 6 bases, and 16 bases lay between the germline ends. This CDR3 spans 16 amino acids. Combining the CDR3 with reference TRBV12-5 and TRBJ1-5 gives the whole variable domain DARVTQTPRHKVTEMGQEVTMRCQPILGHNTVFWYRQTMMQGLELLAYFRNRAPLDDSGMPKDRFSAEMPDATLATLKIQPSEPRDSAVYFCASGLATGPFGQPQHFGDGTRLSIL.

The J gene is TRBJ1-5, the V gene TRBV5-1, with D unclear. Between the trimmed V and J ends, which lost 0 bases and 3 bases, there was a span of 4 bases. The germline gives CDR1 SGHRS, CDR2 YFSETQ. This CDR3 spans 13 amino acids. The chain's CDR3 is CASSLAPNQPQHF. The CDR3 bases are TGCGCCAGCAGCTTGGCTCCCAATCAGCCCCAGCATTTT. Full variable domain (outside the CDR3, taken from reference TRBV5-1 and TRBJ1-5): KAGVTQTPRYLIKTRGQQVTLSCSPISGHRSVSWYQQTPGQGLQFLFEYFSETQRNKGNFPGRFSGRQFSNSRSEMNVSTLELGDSALYLCASSLAPNQPQHFGDGTRLSIL.

The V and J genes are TRBV19 and TRBJ2-5; possible D gene TRBD1, 6 bases. The germline V gene encodes CDR1 LNHDA and CDR2 SQIVND (reference sequence). This CDR3 spans 13 amino acids. Deletions cut 3 bases from V and 5 bases from J, with 10 bases between. The CDR3: CASSINRAETQYF. The DNA for the CDR3 is TGTGCCAGTAGTATCAACAGGGCCGAGACCCAGTACTTC.

This chain joins TRBV9 and TRBJ2-3; D is undetermined. This CDR3 has 15 amino acids. The germline V and J ends were trimmed by 0 bases and 0 bases, with 8 bases remaining between them. In germline, CDR1 is SGDLS, CDR2 YYNGEE. The CDR3 DNA follows: TGTGCCAGCAGCGTAGGCAGCTCTAGCACAGATACGCAGTATTTT. Translation gives CASSVGSSSTDTQYF.

The chain employs TRBV4-1 and TRBJ2-1; 13 bases agree with TRBD2. CDR1 and CDR2 (germline): MGHRA, YSYEKL. The CDR3 runs 17 residues. The V segment lost 1 base and the J segment 9 bases; nucleotides outside the gene matches: 9. CDR3 nucleotides: TGCGCCAGCAGCCAAGGGACTAGCGGGGGTGATGTAAGTGAGCAGTTCTTC. Protein: CASSQGTSGGDVSEQFF.

J is TRBJ1-4 and V is TRBV2; 8 bases agree with TRBD1. J lost 8 bases, V lost 8 bases, and 7 bases had no gene match. This CDR3 has 13 residues. Germline V gives CDR1 SNHLY, CDR2 FYNNEI. CDR3 region: CASLDRVREKLFF. Written as DNA, the CDR3 is TGTGCCAGCCTGGACAGGGTGCGCGAAAAACTGTTTTTT.

The chain is built from TRBV18 and TRBJ1-2, with D possibly matching TRBD1 (6 bases). Germline V gene sequence: CDR1 KGHSH, CDR2 LQKENI. The CDR3 length is 16 residues. Trimming cost V 1 base and J 4 bases, with 16 bases left between them. This CDR3 reads CASSPRRGHWSYGYTF. For the CDR3, the DNA is TGTGCCAGCTCACCACGACGGGGACATTGGAGCTATGGCTACACCTTC.